These 25 T cell receptor beta chains originate from one sample sequenced in a study of T-cell reconstitution after alpha-beta-depleted transplantation in children. During its preparation, the TCRbeta library received unique molecular identifiers. TCRdb ran MiXCR on the PCR reads and lists one entry per CDR3 protein. Of about 240,000 distinct CDR3 sequences in the sample, roughly 24% were seen once. Specimen: PBMCs, collected before TCRalphabeta/CD19-depleted stem cell transplant. Source of these receptors: a girl aged 2-10 years with Fanconi anemia, due to receive a stem cell transplant.

J is TRBJ2-7 and V is TRBV20-1; D remains unclear. There are 14 residues in the CDR3. V was clipped by 5 bases and J by 3 bases, with 17 bases between them. The V gene's germline CDR1 is DFQATT and CDR2 SNEGSKA (reference sequence). The CDR3 spells CSAPTGRSYYEQYF. DNA for the CDR3: TGCAGTGCTCCGACGGGCAGGAGTTACTACGAGCAGTACTTC.

This rearrangement joins TRBV18 to TRBJ2-7, with D possibly matching TRBD2 (6 bases). The CDR3 consists of 14 residues. V lost 4 bases, J lost 4 bases, and 14 bases lay in between. In germline, CDR1 is KGHSH, CDR2 LQKENI. CDR3 sequence: CASSRGGAAYEQYF. The CDR3 DNA follows: TGTGCCAGCTCACGTGGCGGGGCGGCTTACGAGCAGTACTTC.

Ten or more counts support this clonotype. The J gene is TRBJ1-1, the V gene TRBV29-1; possible D gene TRBD1, 6 bases. The V gene lost 7 bases and the J gene lost 7 bases, with 16 bases spanning the gap. The CDR3 consists of 12 residues. Germline CDR1 is SQVTM and CDR2 is ANQGSEA. The chain's CDR3 is CSAYKGGSEAFF. The CDR3 DNA reads as TGCAGCGCCTATAAGGGGGGGAGTGAAGCTTTCTTT.

This clonotype appeared a single time. The gene calls are TRBV5-1 and TRBJ2-5, with 12 bases aligning to TRBD1. Trimming took 2 bases from V and 4 from J; bases not matched to a gene: 3. The germline CDR1 and CDR2 sequences are SGHRS and YFSETQ. The CDR3 extends over 15 amino acids. The CDR3 reads CASSFRDRGRETQYF. The CDR3, as DNA: TGCGCCAGCAGCTTCCGGGACAGGGGGCGAGAGACCCAGTACTTC.

In its sample, this clonotype was seen many times. The chain couples TRBV20-1 to TRBJ2-7, with TRBD1 matching 9 bases. CDR1 DFQATT and CDR2 SNEGSKA come from the germline V gene (reference sequence). After removal of 6 bases from V and 0 bases from J, the junction contained 6 bases not matched to a gene. The length of the CDR3 is 14 residues. The CDR3, as DNA: TGCAGTGCCACCAGGACAGGGGACTCCTACGAGCAGTACTTC. Translated: CSATRTGDSYEQYF.

This clonotype was found a few times. V gene TRBV29-1 combines with J gene TRBJ2-7, with 8 bases lining up with TRBD2. V was pared by 5 bases and J by 4 bases, with 13 bases of the junction left unmatched. CDR1 and CDR2 from the germline V gene are SQVTM and ANQGSEA. The CDR3 contains 15 residues. DNA for the CDR3: TGCAGCGTTTCAGAACAAGCGGGAGCAACTTACGAGCAGTACTTC. It translates to CSVSEQAGATYEQYF.

The CDR3 spells CASSDQRYNEQFF. Written as DNA, the CDR3 is TGCGCCAGCAGTGACCAGCGGTACAATGAGCAGTTCTTC. The chain joins TRBV10-2 to TRBJ2-1, with a tentative D call TRBD2 (5 bases). Germline V gene data show CDR1 as WSHSY and CDR2 as SAAADI. With 3 bases removed from V and 4 bases from J, the gap between germline ends came to 7 bases. The CDR3 covers 13 residues.

The chain recombines TRBV24-1 with TRBJ2-1, with D maybe TRBD2 (5 bases). V was shortened by 5 bases and J by 15 bases, with 16 bases between the two germline ends. The CDR3 is 12 amino acids. Germline CDR1 and CDR2: KGHDR and SFDVKD. CDR3 in amino acids: CATSALPGNRFF. The CDR3 region has the DNA TGTGCCACCAGTGCCCTACCGGGAAACAGGTTCTTC.

This clonotype was seen many times. The chain links TRBV9 to TRBJ2-3; D is ambiguous. CDR1 and CDR2 (germline): SGDLS, YYNGEE. V dropped 0 bases and J dropped 3 bases, with 2 bases sitting between them. The CDR3 sequence is 12 residues long. CDR3 amino acids: CASSVVTDTQYF. Here the CDR3 DNA reads TGTGCCAGCAGCGTAGTGACAGATACGCAGTATTTT.

This clonotype was counted many times. V gene TRBV20-1 combines with J gene TRBJ2-1; D possibly corresponds to TRBD2 (5 bases). CDR3 length: 14 residues. Germline V lookup: CDR1 DFQATT, CDR2 SNEGSKA (reference sequence). V was cut by 6 bases and J by 0 bases, with 12 bases left in between. As DNA, the CDR3 is TGCAGTGCAACGGAGGTTAGCTCCTACAATGAGCAGTTCTTC. It specifies CSATEVSSYNEQFF.

This chain connects TRBV4-2 to TRBJ2-2, with D hard to call. Per germline, CDR1 LGHNA and CDR2 YNFKEQ. The CDR3 consists of 13 residues. The germline V and J ends were trimmed by 0 bases and 4 bases, with 3 bases remaining between them. CDR3 region: CASSQETTGELFF. DNA for the CDR3: TGTGCCAGCAGCCAAGAGACCACCGGGGAGCTGTTTTTT.

The V gene is TRBV7-2, the J gene TRBJ2-5; a possible D gene is TRBD2 (5 bases). The germline CDR1 and CDR2 sequences are SGHTA and FQGNSA. There are 14 residues in the CDR3. Trimming stripped 2 bases from V and 1 base from J, with 8 bases between. As DNA, the CDR3 is TGTGCCAGCAGCTTACAAGCGGCCCAAGAGACCCAGTACTTC. Encoded protein: CASSLQAAQETQYF.

The chain carries TRBV27 and TRBJ2-7; 9 nucleotides align to TRBD2. Losses at the gene ends were 1 base for V and 2 bases for J; bases not matched to a gene: 3. Germline loops: CDR1 MNHEY, CDR2 SMNVEV (reference sequence). CDR3 size: 15 residues. Written as DNA, the CDR3 is TGTGCCAGCAGTTTATATAGCGGGAGTCCCTACGAGCAGTACTTC. Protein sequence: CASSLYSGSPYEQYF.

The V call is TRBV20-1, the J call TRBJ1-2; a possible D gene is TRBD1 (5 bases). Germline V lookup: CDR1 DFQATT, CDR2 SNEGSKA (reference sequence). This CDR3 has 12 residues. The V end lost 5 bases, the J end lost 5 bases, and 12 bases lay between the germline ends. DNA of the CDR3: TGCAGTGCTGCGCGGAGGGGATATGGCTACACCTTC. Amino acids: CSAARRGYGYTF.

The chain uses TRBV20-1 and TRBJ2-5; D uncertain. The CDR3 is 13 residues long. The germline CDR1 and CDR2 sequences are DFQATT and SNEGSKA (reference sequence). V was shortened by 4 bases and J by 0 bases, with 9 bases between the two germline ends. This CDR3 reads CSAILGNQETQYF. The CDR3 region has the DNA TGCAGTGCTATCCTAGGGAACCAAGAGACCCAGTACTTC.

In its sample, this clonotype was seen many times. The chain joins TRBV20-1 to TRBJ2-7; TRBD2 agrees at 9 bases. J was trimmed by 3 bases and V by 1 base; bases with no gene match: 4. The V gene's germline CDR1 is DFQATT and CDR2 SNEGSKA (reference sequence). The CDR3 is 14 residues long. Written as DNA, the CDR3 is TGCAGTGCTAGAGTTAGCGGGAGAGGCTACGAGCAGTACTTC. This encodes CSARVSGRGYEQYF.

Many counts were recorded for this clonotype. The V and J genes are TRBV5-5 and TRBJ1-4; no clear D gene. CDR1 SGHKS and CDR2 YYEKEE come from the germline V gene (reference sequence). The CDR3 is 13 residues long. The germline V and J ends were trimmed by 0 bases and 8 bases, with 8 bases remaining between them. For the CDR3, the DNA is TGTGCCAGCAGCTTGGTGGTGGCCGAAAAACTGTTTTTT. Residues: CASSLVVAEKLFF.

On this clonotype itself: This may be a read error: a much more frequent sequence differs by one nucleotide. In this CDR3 the conserved last residue, phenylalanine or tryptophan, is missing, so a read error is likely. The limits of the CDR3 on the DNA are not certain, so only TCRdb's listed CDR3 is given. The V call is TRBV20-1, the J call TRBJ1-2. The CDR3 extends over 12 residues, inclusive of both ends. Looked up from germline, CDR1 is DFQATT and CDR2 is SNEGSKA (reference sequence). This chain's CDR3 is CSASLSGLSGTY.

V gene TRBV20-1 combines with J gene TRBJ2-3; possibly TRBD2 for D (6 bases). Germline lookup yields CDR1 DFQATT and CDR2 SNEGSKA (reference sequence). There are 11 residues in the CDR3. V dropped 3 bases and J dropped 10 bases, with 11 bases sitting between them. The chain's CDR3 is CSASQRAAQYF. The CDR3 nucleotides are TGCAGTGCTAGTCAGCGGGCTGCGCAGTATTTT.

This clonotype appeared a few times. The CDR3 bases are TGTGCCAGCAGCTCACAGGGGGCTGTCTACAATGAGCAGTTCTTC. Protein: CASSSQGAVYNEQFF. The rearrangement links TRBV11-2 to TRBJ2-1, with TRBD1 identical over 9 bases. The V gene end was trimmed by 4 bases and the J gene end by 3 bases; junction bases not matched to a gene: 4. This CDR3 contains 15 residues. Germline CDR1 and CDR2: SGHAT and FQNNGV.

This clonotype has at least ten counts. The chain carries TRBV28 and TRBJ2-5, with 8 bases identical to TRBD1. Trimming at V came to 1 base and at J to 2 bases, leaving 15 bases not matched to a gene. The CDR3 extends over 19 amino acids. CDR1 and CDR2 from the germline V gene are MDHEN and SYDVKM. The CDR3 DNA sequence: TGTGCCAGCAGTTTATTTGGCCGAACAGGGGGGCAGATACAAGAGACCCAGTACTTC. Its protein product is CASSLFGRTGGQIQETQYF.

CDR3 sequence: CSARLLMAEAFF. As DNA, the CDR3 is TGCAGTGCTAGACTCCTCATGGCTGAAGCTTTCTTT. The rearrangement links TRBV20-1 to TRBJ1-1; D is unclear. Looked up from germline, CDR1 is DFQATT and CDR2 is SNEGSKA (reference sequence). This CDR3 spans 12 amino acids. The V and J ends lost 2 bases and 6 bases respectively, with 10 bases between them.

This chain connects TRBV18 to TRBJ2-2; TRBD2 matches at 14 bases. The CDR3 has 18 amino acids. Germline CDR1 reads KGHSH; CDR2 reads LQKENI. The V gene end was trimmed by 6 bases and the J gene end by 3 bases; junction bases not matched to a gene: 9. The CDR3 bases are TGTGCCAGCTCTCCGCTTCCGGGACTAGCGGGAGACACCGGGGAGCTGTTTTTT. Protein product: CASSPLPGLAGDTGELFF.

This clonotype was counted ten times or more. The CDR3 sequence is CATSRATGTVYNEQFF. In nucleotides, the CDR3 is TGTGCCACCAGCAGAGCCACCGGGACAGTGTACAATGAGCAGTTCTTC. The gene calls are TRBV15 and TRBJ2-1, with TRBD1 identical over 7 bases. The CDR3 contains 16 residues. V lost 1 base, J lost 4 bases, and 7 bases stayed unmatched. Per germline, CDR1 LNHNV and CDR2 YYDKDF (reference sequence).

This clonotype was counted ten times or more. The gene calls are TRBV7-9 and TRBJ2-1; 7 bases map to TRBD2. V was clipped by 5 bases and J by 3 bases; unmatched bases: 10. Germline V CDR1 and CDR2: SEHNR, FQNEAQ (reference sequence). CDR3 size: 16 residues. The CDR3 spells CASSRLALRIYNEQFF. The CDR3, as DNA: TGTGCCAGCAGCCGACTAGCTCTCAGGATCTACAATGAGCAGTTCTTC. Using reference TRBV7-9 and TRBJ2-1 for the parts outside the CDR3, the full variable domain is DTGVSQNPRHKITKRGQNVTFRCDPISEHNRLYWYRQTLGQGPEFLTYFQNEAQLEKSRLLSDRFSAERPKGSFSTLEIQRTEQGDSAMYLCASSRLALRIYNEQFFGPGTRLTVL.